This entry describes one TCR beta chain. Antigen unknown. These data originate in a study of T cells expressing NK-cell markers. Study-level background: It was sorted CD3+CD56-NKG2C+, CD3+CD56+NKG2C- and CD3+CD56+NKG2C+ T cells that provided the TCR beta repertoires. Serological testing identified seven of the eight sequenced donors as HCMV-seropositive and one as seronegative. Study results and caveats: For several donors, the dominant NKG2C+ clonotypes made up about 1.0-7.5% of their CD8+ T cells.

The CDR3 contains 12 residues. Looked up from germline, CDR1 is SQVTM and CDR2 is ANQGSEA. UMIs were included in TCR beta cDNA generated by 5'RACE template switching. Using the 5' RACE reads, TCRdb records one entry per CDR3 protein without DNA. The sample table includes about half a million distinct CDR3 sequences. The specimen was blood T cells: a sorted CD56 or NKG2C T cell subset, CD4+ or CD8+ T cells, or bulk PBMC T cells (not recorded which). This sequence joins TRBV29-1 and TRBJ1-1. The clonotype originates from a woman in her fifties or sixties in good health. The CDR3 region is CSDTGTRVGAFF. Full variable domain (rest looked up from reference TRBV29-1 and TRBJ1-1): SAVISQKPSRDICQRGTSLTIQCQVDSQVTMMFWYRQQPGQSLTLIATANQGSEATYESGFVIDKFPISRPNLTFSTLTVSNMSPEDSSIYLCSDTGTRVGAFFGQGTRLTVV.